The present T cell receptor beta chain was sequenced within a study of blood T cell repertoires in COVID-19. At the level of the study: Samples came from the United States, Italy and Spain, spanning acute and convalescent COVID-19. PBMCs, B-cell-depleted T cells, or T cells provided the cDNA or gDNA that made up the material.

Germline CDR1 SGHVS, CDR2 FQNEAQ. The CDR3 is made up of 15 amino acids. The germline V and J ends were trimmed by 1 base and 0 bases, with 6 bases remaining between them. In the authors' methods: How many nucleated cells were present was estimated from reference gene primer amplification. TCRdb's table, derived via immunoSEQ multiplex PCR, lists solely in-frame clones and lacks some. V, J and clone size derive from that table, while D and trimming were established from the DNA sequence. In the table there are about 73,000 clones, 89% of which are singletons. The V call is TRBV7-8, the J call TRBJ2-2; no definite D call. Specimen: peripheral blood. The clonotype comes from an older man with acute or convalescent COVID-19. CDR3 nucleotides: TGTGCCAGCAGCTTAGGAACAGCGAACACCGGGGAGCTGTTTTTT. It translates to CASSLGTANTGELFF.